This TCR beta chain was identified in a study of blood T cell repertoires in COVID-19 (dated by TCRdb to 2020 to 2021). General notes on the study: Samples covering the acute and convalescent phases of COVID-19 were provided by collaborators in the United States, Italy and Spain. The dataset comprised deeply sampled blood TCRbeta repertoires from subjects exposed to, actively infected with, or recovered from COVID-19. Samples were obtained from the ongoing ImmuneRACE study (first 160 participants) and from 1,000 to 1,500 subjects provided by 6 global collaborators. The repertoires were released in a freely available public database meant as a resource for research on the immune response to SARS-CoV-2. The sample metadata nearly always contained a de-identified subject ID, COVID-19 status, age in years and sex. The material from the prospective study consisted of cDNA or gDNA derived from T cells, B-cell-depleted T cells, or PBMCs. Where available, HLA class I and class II types were taken from metadata supplied by the sample provider and were not determined by assay-based typing. What the research found in general, with its limitations: How much clinical and demographic metadata was included differed by source and by participant, and the metadata was provided uncurated.

V is cut by 5 bases and J by 4 bases, and the space between the germline ends is 12 bases. The germline V gene sets CDR1 to SGHNT and CDR2 to YENEEA. The CDR3 numbers 14 residues from cysteine through phenylalanine. CDR3 DNA is the only sequence kept; it has 42 bases, read in frame from the first base. With respect to this clone: The clone's antigen remains unknown. The sample holds no much larger clone one base away, and base qualities are not on file.

The immunoSEQ Assay, a bias-controlled multiplex PCR, was used to amplify TCRbeta CDR3 regions from genomic DNA. The published analysis was carried out like this. The number of nucleated cells in each sample was estimated by amplification of reference gene primers within the assay. Sequence reads were collapsed and filtered to measure the absolute abundance of every unique TCRbeta CDR3 rearrangement. For each sample, productive Simpson clonality was calculated as the square root of Simpson's diversity index over productive rearrangements. Held by TCRdb, this immuneACCESS table contains in-frame sequences only and omits some clones. Under half of the omission traces to an unresolved V gene where checked; the cause of the rest is unknown. Clonal size and the V and J genes are those of that table, whereas D and trimming came from the DNA. The sample has over 400,000 clones on record, about nine tenths of them singletons. The biggest ten clones account for roughly 8.5% of the sample.

Participants in the prospective study were enrolled through a virtual design, were aged roughly 18 to 100 years, and lived in about two dozen United States geographic areas. In the prospective study, participants were assigned to cohorts based on the clinical history participants reported in a screening survey and a study questionnaire. For ImmuneRACE Cohort 3, a participant was defined as recovered based on two consecutive negative NP/OP PCR tests, clearance by a healthcare professional, or resolution of symptoms. Mobile phlebotomists in the prospective study collected whole blood, serum and a nasopharyngeal or oropharyngeal swab from every participant. Additional blood draws and questionnaires over an approximately two-month period could optionally be provided by prospective study participants. Prospective study blood samples were shipped either frozen or at room temperature before DNA extraction.

The receptor was derived from a woman aged 60-75 years who had recovered from COVID-19. Source material: PBMCs or T cells enriched from blood (not recorded which). This sequence uses TRBV11-3 and TRBJ2-1; the D gene cannot be resolved reliably. CDR3 loop: CASSRDNSYNEQFF. DNA sequence: TGTGCCAGCAGCCGCGACAACTCATACAATGAGCAGTTCTTC.